This T cell receptor (beta chain) was documented in a study of breast tumors, draining lymph nodes, adjacent tissues. Study-wide results and limits: Tumors had less TCR diversity than lymph nodes, more than nontumor tissue. Tumor and nontumor repertoires were significantly more similar in luminal-like than in basal-like breast cancer. The lymph node origin of tumor T cells was framed as consistent with a hypothesis, not demonstrated.

Axillary draining lymph nodes of breast cancer patients supplied the node samples. V shed 5 bases and J shed 2 bases, with 10 bases lying between them. The CDR3 has 13 residues. The germline V gene has CDR1 MDHEN and CDR2 SYDVKM. Points on this clonotype: Its target is unknown.

TCRdb re-derived calls from the multiplex PCR reads in MiXCR, one entry per CDR3 protein. The sample lists about 200,000 distinct CDR3 sequences, 31% occurring once. J is TRBJ2-7 and V is TRBV28; the D gene is possibly TRBD1 (6 bases). The sequencing input was axillary lymph node tissue. This clonotype was sampled from a female donor with breast cancer. Some clones in this sample may be carry-over from other donors' samples. The CDR3 bases are TGTGCCAGCAGTAACAGGGTACCCTACGAGCAGTACTTC. Protein: CASSNRVPYEQYF.